These 21 T cell receptor beta chains share one sample of origin, sequenced in a study of CD8+ T cells in alopecia areata. It was with CD4, CD8alpha, NKG2D, NKG2ACE and other markers that pooled cutaneous lymph node cells were sorted. It was cDNA, reverse transcribed from extracted RNA, that served as the sequencing template. TCRdb's table, derived via immunoSEQ multiplex PCR, lists solely in-frame clones and lacks some. The repertoire consists of about 300,000 clones, none detected only once. Specimen: CD4+ T cells sorted from a lymph node. These TCRs come from a C3H/HeJ mouse with alopecia areata. The mice in this strain carry MHC haplotype H2-k.

About this clone itself: Gene names and germline match the mouse. The read comes to an end 4 residues before the CDR3 does, leaving the germline J gene to fill in the end. The chain carries TRBV5 and TRBJ2-4, with a tentative D call TRBD2 (5 bases). The CDR3 is 14 residues long. V lost 0 bases to trimming and J lost 2 bases, with 6 bases between them. Germline CDR1 LGHNA, CDR2 YNLKQL (reference sequence). CDR3: CASSQDGVQNTLYF. CDR3 DNA, as far as it was read: TGTGCCAGCAGCCAAGATGGGGTTCAAAAC.

With respect to this clone: Gene labels here are mouse ones. Read sequence stops 4 residues before the CDR3 end, and the germline J gene provides the missing end. The J gene is TRBJ2-1, the V gene TRBV19, with TRBD1 identical over 9 bases. The junction had 4 bases not matched to a gene; V was cut back by 6 bases and J by 6 bases. CDR1 FNHDT and CDR2 SITEND come from the germline V gene (reference sequence). The CDR3 runs 13 residues. Partial CDR3 DNA: TGTGCCAGCAAACAGGGGGCGCGTGCT. Translation: CASKQGARA. The CDR3 in its entirety is CASKQGARAEQFF. Complete variable domain (other parts from reference TRBV19 and TRBJ2-1): GGIITQTPKFLIGQEGQKLTLKCQQNFNHDTMYWYRQDSGKGLRLIYYSITENDLQKGDLSEGYDASREKKSSFSLTVTSAQKNEMAVFLCASKQGARAEQFFGPGTRLTVL.

Points on this clone: Gene names are mouse gene names. The read ends 4 residues early relative to the CDR3; the germline J gene fills the gap. This sequence joins TRBV31 and TRBJ2-2; 11 positions agree with TRBD2. Trimming took 3 bases from V and 3 from J; bases not matched to a gene: 3. CDR3 length equals 15 residues. Germline V CDR1 and CDR2: GKSSPN, SITVG. This CDR3 reads CAWSRDWGYTGQLYF. The CDR3 bases that were read are TGTGCCTGGAGCCGGGACTGGGGGTACACCGGG.

Details on this clone: Gene and germline names: mouse. With the read ending 4 residues before the CDR3 end, the germline J gene is used to fill in that end. This sequence joins TRBV19 and TRBJ2-1, with D possibly being TRBD2 (6 bases). V was pared by 4 bases and J by 1 base, with 12 bases between. Germline V CDR1 and CDR2: FNHDT, SITEND (reference sequence). This CDR3 is built from 15 residues. The chain's CDR3 is CASSPSLGNYAEQFF. The sequenced part of the CDR3 DNA is TGTGCCAGCAGTCCTTCTCTGGGGAACTATGCT. The entire variable domain, with the rest obtained from reference TRBV19 and TRBJ2-1, is as follows: GGIITQTPKFLIGQEGQKLTLKCQQNFNHDTMYWYRQDSGKGLRLIYYSITENDLQKGDLSEGYDASREKKSSFSLTVTSAQKNEMAVFLCASSPSLGNYAEQFFGPGTRLTVL.

A remark on this clone: The genes and germline here are from mouse. Coverage ceases 4 residues before the CDR3 finishes, and the germline J gene fills in the end. The sample holds other DNA sequences that translate to the same CDR3. The chain links TRBV1 to TRBJ2-3; no clear D. CDR3 size: 13 residues. Germline V CDR1 and CDR2: NSQYPW, LRSPGD (reference sequence). V was pared by 4 bases and J by 0 bases, with 5 bases between. The CDR3: CTCSVSSAETLYF. The covered CDR3 bases are TGCACCTGCAGTGTCTCTAGTGCAGAA.

As concerns this clone: Any gene name here is a mouse gene name. The CDR3 end is not reached by the read, which stops 4 residues before it; the germline J gene fills it in. Other DNA sequences of this sample code for an identical CDR3. This sequence joins TRBV14 and TRBJ2-2, with 9 bases aligning to TRBD2. Trimming took 4 bases from V and 1 from J; bases not matched to a gene: 2. CDR1 SGHDT and CDR2 FRDEAV come from the germline V gene. The CDR3 contains 15 residues. CDR3 DNA, as far as it was read: TGTGCCAGCAGTCGACTGGGGGAAAACACCGGG. This encodes CASSRLGENTG. The whole CDR3 protein reads CASSRLGENTGQLYF.

As concerns this clone: Mouse names are used for the genes. The read ends 4 residues before the CDR3 terminus; that terminus is restored from the germline J gene. Other nucleotide sequences in the sample specify the same CDR3. This sequence joins TRBV13-3 and TRBJ2-5; 9 bases agree with TRBD1. The CDR3 runs to 13 residues. CDR1 is NNHDY and CDR2 is SYVADS in the germline V gene. The sequenced CDR3 bases are TGTGCCAGCAGCAACAGGGGGCGAGAC. It yields the protein CASSNRGRD. The whole CDR3 reads CASSNRGRDTQYF.

The sample holds many counts of this clone. Genes here carry mouse names. Sequencing ends 4 residues short of the CDR3 end; the germline J gene provides the rest. This chain connects TRBV17 to TRBJ2-2; 8 bases map to TRBD2. The CDR3 sequence is 15 residues long. Unmatched junction bases numbered 1, after V lost 3 bases and J lost 1 base. CDR1 and CDR2 from the germline V gene are MNHDT and YYDKIL. The covered CDR3 bases are TGTGCTAGCAGTAGCTGGGGGGAAAACACCGGG. This gives the protein CASSSWGENTG. The complete CDR3 reads CASSSWGENTGQLYF.

A word on this clone: Mouse germline and gene names are used. The CDR3 end is not reached by the read, which stops 4 residues before it; the germline J gene fills it in. The chain recombines TRBV13-2 with TRBJ2-1; 11 bases fit TRBD1. Trimming took 3 bases from V and 2 from J; bases not matched to a gene: 4. This CDR3 is 16 amino acids long. CDR1 NNHNN and CDR2 SYGAGS come from the germline V gene (reference sequence). The DNA read from the CDR3 is TGTGCCAGCGGTGCCGGGGACAGGGGGGACTATGCT. It encodes CASGAGDRGDYA. The CDR3 as a whole reads CASGAGDRGDYAEQFF.

Concerning this clone itself: Mouse germline and gene names are used. The CDR3 end is not reached by the read, which stops 4 residues before it; the germline J gene fills it in. The rearrangement joins TRBV17 to TRBJ2-3, with 8 positions matching TRBD2. Germline V gene lookup returns CDR1 MNHDT and CDR2 YYDKIL. The ends lost 4 bases at V and 2 bases at J; junction bases unmatched: 2. The CDR3 covers 14 residues. CDR3 sequence: CASSKLGVAETLYF. The covered CDR3 bases are TGTGCTAGCAGTAAACTGGGGGTTGCAGAA.

Turning to this clone: Germline and genes: mouse. The CDR3 goes on 4 residues after the read ends, and that part is filled in from the germline J gene. The chain is built from TRBV19 and TRBJ2-7; 8 nucleotides agree with TRBD1. Germline lookup yields CDR1 FNHDT and CDR2 SITEND (reference sequence). CDR3 length: 11 residues. The CDR3 here is CASSRGHEQYF. Incomplete CDR3 DNA: TGTGCCAGCAGCAGGGGGCAT.

Concerning this clone: Each gene name is a mouse one. The read finishes 4 residues shy of the CDR3 end, and the germline J gene is used to complete it. The chain uses TRBV31 and TRBJ2-3, with 9 bases aligning to TRBD1. V trimming: 5 bases; J trimming: 0 bases; junction bases outside the gene matches: 9. This CDR3 is built from 16 residues. CDR1 is GKSSPN and CDR2 is SITVG in the germline V gene. CDR3 DNA, as far as it was read: TGTGCCTGGGCACAGGGGGCGCTCGGTAGTGCAGAA. Its translation is CAWAQGALGSAE. The CDR3 in its entirety is CAWAQGALGSAETLYF.

This clone has just a few counts. Gene names are the mouse ones. The CDR3 end lies 4 residues beyond the end of the read and is filled in from the germline J gene. V usage is TRBV29 and J usage is TRBJ2-7, with TRBD1 as a possible D gene (6 bases). CDR3 length: 14 amino acids. V lost 5 bases to trimming and J lost 0 bases, with 11 bases between them. Germline V CDR1 and CDR2: MSHET, SYDVDS. CDR3 region: CASSRGQSSYEQYF. The sequenced part of the CDR3 DNA is TGTGCTAGCAGTAGAGGACAGAGCTCCTAT.

As concerns this clone: Germline and genes: mouse. The CDR3 end falls 4 residues outside the read, so it is completed with the germline J gene. This chain uses TRBV13-2 with TRBJ2-1; a weak D match, TRBD1 (5 bases). Germline assignment: CDR1 NNHNN and CDR2 SYGAGS (reference sequence). This CDR3 is built from 15 residues. The germline V and J ends were trimmed by 3 bases and 0 bases, with 10 bases remaining between them. The sequenced CDR3 bases are TGTGCCAGCGGTGGTCGGACAAATAACTATGCT. Protein sequence: CASGGRTNNYA. The whole CDR3 sequence is CASGGRTNNYAEQFF.

To note about this clone: The genes are named according to mouse. The read terminates 4 residues ahead of where the CDR3 ends, so the germline J gene completes it. The V call is TRBV5, the J call TRBJ2-7, with TRBD1 matching over 7 bases. The CDR3 loop spans 14 amino acids. The germline gives CDR1 LGHNA, CDR2 YNLKQL (reference sequence). Trimming at V came to 1 base and at J to 0 bases, leaving 0 bases not matched to a gene. CDR3 region: CASSQGDSSYEQYF. The CDR3 bases that were read are TGTGCCAGCAGCCAAGGGGACAGCTCCTAT.

Note on this clone: Genes and germline come from the mouse. Coverage ceases 4 residues before the CDR3 finishes, and the germline J gene fills in the end. This chain uses TRBV31 with TRBJ2-7, with 10 bases identical to TRBD1. The germline V gene has CDR1 GKSSPN and CDR2 SITVG. This CDR3 has 13 amino acids. The CDR3 bases that were read are TGTGCCTGGAGTCGGGGACAGGGGAAT. This sequence encodes CAWSRGQGN. The complete CDR3 sequence is CAWSRGQGNEQYF.

Details on this clone: The gene names here belong to mouse. CDR3 DNA (partial): TGTGCCAGCAGATGGGGCTGGGGGGCCCTGGCT. Translating gives CASRWGWGALA. The full CDR3 sequence reads CASRWGWGALAEQFF. This chain joins TRBV14 and TRBJ2-1; 8 nucleotides match TRBD2. The read terminates 4 residues before the CDR3 end, so the remaining end is supplied by the germline J gene. CDR1 is SGHDT and CDR2 is FRDEAV in the germline V gene. The length of the CDR3 is 15 residues.

This clone turned up a few times. All gene names here are mouse names. The read terminates 4 residues before the CDR3 end, so the remaining end is supplied by the germline J gene. The V and J genes are TRBV26 and TRBJ1-1, with 7 bases aligning to TRBD1. This CDR3 has 12 residues. Germline loops: CDR1 KGHPV, CDR2 FQNQEV (reference sequence). Losses at the gene ends were 11 bases for V and 1 base for J; bases not matched to a gene: 4. The DNA read from the CDR3 is TGTGCCCCTGGGACAGAAAACACA. Amino acids: CAPGTENT. The CDR3 as a whole reads CAPGTENTEVFF.

This clone was counted only a few times. These gene names are mouse names. The read halts 4 residues ahead of the CDR3 end, with the missing end drawn from the germline J gene. This chain uses TRBV31 with TRBJ1-2, with D unresolved. The CDR3 covers 12 residues. From germline, CDR1 is GKSSPN and CDR2 SITVG. The V gene lost 0 bases and the J gene lost 2 bases, with 4 bases spanning the gap. CDR3 DNA (partial): TGTGCCTGGAGTCTACTGAACTCC. This encodes CAWSLLNS. The entire CDR3 protein reads CAWSLLNSDYTF.

The table lists this clone with a few counts. The gene symbols are mouse symbols. The read stops 4 residues short of the end of the CDR3; the missing end is completed from the germline J gene. V gene TRBV1 combines with J gene TRBJ2-5, with TRBD2 matching over 9 bases. The CDR3 runs 15 residues. The germline CDR1 and CDR2 sequences are NSQYPW and LRSPGD (reference sequence). The covered CDR3 bases are TGCACCTGCAGTGCAGTTGGGGGGGCGCGAGAC. Encoded protein: CTCSAVGGARD. The CDR3, in full, reads CTCSAVGGARDTQYF. The full variable domain, completed using reference TRBV1 and TRBJ2-5, is VTLLEQNPRWRLVPRGQAVNLRCILKNSQYPWMSWYQQDLQKQLQWLFTLRSPGDKEVKSLPGADYLATRVTDTELRLQVANMSQGRTLYCTCSAVGGARDTQYFGPGTRLLVL.

Worth noting for this clone: Gene names and germline match the mouse. The observed sequence ends 4 residues before the CDR3 terminus, with the missing tail filled in from the germline J gene. The rearrangement uses TRBV17 and TRBJ1-1; 8 positions agree with TRBD1. Per germline, CDR1 MNHDT and CDR2 YYDKIL. The trim removed 0 bases at V and 4 bases at J, leaving 4 bases unmatched. The CDR3 has 15 amino acids. The CDR3 region is CASSRDHRGGTEVFF. The covered CDR3 bases are TGTGCTAGCAGTAGAGATCACAGGGGGGGCACA.